This TCR beta chain was captured by sequencing in a study of blood T cell repertoires in COVID-19 (dated by TCRdb to about 2020). Concerning the study at large: The collaborator samples originated in the United States, Italy and Spain and spanned the acute and convalescent phases of COVID-19. The prospective study material was composed of cDNA or gDNA derived from T cells, B-cell-depleted T cells, or PBMCs. Deeply sampled blood TCRbeta repertoires from subjects exposed to, actively infected with, or recovered from COVID-19 were included in the dataset. The repertoires were released in a freely available public database meant as a resource for research on the immune response to SARS-CoV-2. The samples were drawn from two sources: the first 160 participants of the ongoing ImmuneRACE study, and 1,200 or so subjects contributed by 6 global collaborators. Nearly every sample came with metadata listing a de-identified subject ID, COVID-19 status, age in years and sex. Where available, HLA class I and class II types were obtained from metadata supplied by the sample provider rather than from assay-based typing. General study outcomes and caveats: The amount of clinical and demographic metadata varied by source and participant and was provided uncurated.

TCRbeta CDR3 regions were amplified from genomic DNA using the immunoSEQ Assay, a bias-controlled multiplex PCR. On the authors' methods: The number of nucleated cells in each sample was estimated by amplification of reference gene primers within the assay. Sequence reads were collapsed and filtered to measure the absolute abundance of every unique TCRbeta CDR3 rearrangement. For each sample, productive Simpson clonality was calculated as the square root of Simpson's diversity index over productive rearrangements. The clones in this table, taken by TCRdb from immuneACCESS, are in-frame only. Not every clone is retained; where verified, under half of the shortfall comes from an unresolved V gene, and the cause of the rest is unknown. The D gene and trimming were derived from the DNA, and the V and J assignments and clone size from that table. Counted in this sample were fewer than 350,000 clones; around 86% of them appeared once. The ten most abundant clones make up around 3% of the sample.

Collaborating institutions collected whole blood in K2EDTA tubes following their own protocols. Collaborator samples were shipped for TCRbeta analysis as frozen whole blood, isolated PBMCs, or DNA extracted from either sample type. Only a few counts were recorded for this clone. The target of this receptor is not known. No base quality values were provided; no much bigger clone lies one nucleotide off. V and J are trimmed by 3 bases and 1 base, and the gene matches miss 2 bases of the junction. CDR1 and CDR2 are read off the germline V gene as KGHDR and SFDVKD. From the cysteine up to the phenylalanine, the CDR3 has a length of 15 residues. Just CDR3 DNA is preserved here, 45 bases in frame from base 1.

The receptor chain draws on TRBV24-1 and TRBJ1-5; a stretch of 7 junction bases matches TRBD1. Sequencing was performed on peripheral blood. This TCR derives from an older woman with active or convalescent COVID-19. This receptor has the CDR3 CATSDGTESNQPQHF. The sequenced DNA: TGTGCCACCAGTGATGGGACAGAAAGCAATCAGCCCCAGCATTTT.